Sequencing of this T cell receptor (beta chain) was carried out in a study of T-cell reconstitution after alpha-beta-depleted transplantation in children. The study, taken as a whole, reports: Day-60 TCRbeta diversity that was high in some patients was derived from surviving recipient T cells and thymic progenitors. The study reportedly traced alpha-beta T cells about two months after transplant to several hundred expanded graft clones. Counts and diversity of T cells one year after transplant came mostly from newly produced T cells.

In regard to this clonotype: Its antigen remains unknown.

For TCRbeta, the library was prepared with unique molecular identifiers. TCRdb redid the calling of the PCR reads with MiXCR, one entry per CDR3 protein. Of some 830,000 distinct CDR3 sequences in the sample, under 20% were seen once. This specimen consisted of PBMCs, mostly from graft donor cells, obtained 360 days after TCRalphabeta/CD19-depleted stem cell transplant. This clonotype was sampled from a male patient younger than 18 who had a stem cell transplant for acute lymphoblastic leukemia, so the T cells may come from the graft donor.

CDR3 loop: CASSENPLSGTVDLTTNEKLFF. DNA of the CDR3: TGTGCCAGCAGCGAAAACCCCCTCTCCGGGACGGTGGACCTTACAACTAATGAAAAACTGTTTTTT. The gene calls are TRBV5-6 and TRBJ1-4; tentatively, D is TRBD1 (5 bases). V lost 4 bases, J lost 0 bases, and 31 bases lay in between. The CDR3 loop spans 22 amino acids. The germline gives CDR1 SGHDT, CDR2 YYEEEE.